The clone carrying this T cell receptor (beta chain) was observed many times. TCRdb fed the PCR reads into MiXCR, producing one record per CDR3 protein. The table includes 490,000 or so distinct CDR3 sequences, about 20% detected once. The CD8+CD4-CCR7+CD45RA+ phenotype defined the sorted naive CD8 T cells. V lost 0 bases, J lost 2 bases, and 10 bases lay in between. The CDR3 spans 15 residues. The germline gives CDR1 PRHDT, CDR2 FYEKMQ (reference sequence). This record belongs to a study of molecular identifiers for immune sequencing clone quantification. The sample comprised naive CD8+ T cells from blood, with Jurkat cell RNA spiked in. The subset: FACS-sorted CD8+CD4-CCR7+CD45RA+ naive T cells. J is TRBJ2-5 and V is TRBV13, with D possibly matching TRBD1 (5 bases). The receptor's source is a human donor in good health. Some libraries in this study had Jurkat cell RNA spiked in. As DNA, the CDR3 is TGTGCCAGCAGCTTAGGAACAGGATATCAAGAGACCCAGTACTTC. Translated: CASSLGTGYQETQYF.